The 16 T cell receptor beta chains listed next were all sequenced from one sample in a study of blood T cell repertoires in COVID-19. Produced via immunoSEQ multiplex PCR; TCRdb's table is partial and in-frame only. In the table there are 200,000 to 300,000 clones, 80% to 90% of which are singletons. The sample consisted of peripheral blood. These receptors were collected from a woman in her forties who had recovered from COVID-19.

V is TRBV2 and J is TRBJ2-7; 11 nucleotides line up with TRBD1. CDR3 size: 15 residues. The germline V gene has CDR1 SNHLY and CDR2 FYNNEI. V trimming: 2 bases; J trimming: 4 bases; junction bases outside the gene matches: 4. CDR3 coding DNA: TGTGCCAGCAGTGAAACCGGACAGGGGGCGTACGAGCAGTACTTC. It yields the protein CASSETGQGAYEQYF.

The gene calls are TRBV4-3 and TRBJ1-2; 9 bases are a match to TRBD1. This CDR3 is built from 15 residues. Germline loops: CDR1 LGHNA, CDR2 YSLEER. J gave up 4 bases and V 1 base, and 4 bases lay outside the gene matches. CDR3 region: CASSQAGTGSYGYTF. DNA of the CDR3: TGCGCCAGCAGCCAAGCCGGGACAGGGAGCTATGGCTACACCTTC.

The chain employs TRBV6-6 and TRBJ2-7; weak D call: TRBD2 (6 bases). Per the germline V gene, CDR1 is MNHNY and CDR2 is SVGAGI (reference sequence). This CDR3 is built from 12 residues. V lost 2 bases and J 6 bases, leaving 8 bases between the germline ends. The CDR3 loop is CASSYEGGEQYF. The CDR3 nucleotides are TGTGCCAGCAGTTACGAGGGAGGCGAGCAGTACTTC.

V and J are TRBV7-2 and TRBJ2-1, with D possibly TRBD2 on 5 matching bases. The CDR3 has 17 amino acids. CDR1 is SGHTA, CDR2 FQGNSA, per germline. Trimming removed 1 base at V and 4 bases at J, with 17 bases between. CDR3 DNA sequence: TGTGCCAGCAGCTTAGTTGGGCCCGGGATCCTATACAATGAGCAGTTCTTC. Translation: CASSLVGPGILYNEQFF.

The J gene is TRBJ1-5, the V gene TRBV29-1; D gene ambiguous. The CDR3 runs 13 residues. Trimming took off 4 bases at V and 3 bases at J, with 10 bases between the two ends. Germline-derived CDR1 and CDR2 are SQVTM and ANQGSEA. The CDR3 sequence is CSVGEPPNQPQHF. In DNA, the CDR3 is TGCAGCGTTGGTGAGCCACCCAATCAGCCCCAGCATTTT. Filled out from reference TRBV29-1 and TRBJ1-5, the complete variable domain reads SAVISQKPSRDICQRGTSLTIQCQVDSQVTMMFWYRQQPGQSLTLIATANQGSEATYESGFVIDKFPISRPNLTFSTLTVSNMSPEDSSIYLCSVGEPPNQPQHFGDGTRLSIL.

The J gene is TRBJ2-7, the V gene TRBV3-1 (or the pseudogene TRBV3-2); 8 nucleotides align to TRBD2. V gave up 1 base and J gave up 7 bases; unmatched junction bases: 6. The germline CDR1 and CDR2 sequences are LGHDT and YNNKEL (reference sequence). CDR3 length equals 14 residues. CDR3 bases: TGTGCCAGCAGCCAAGCGGGGGGGCCTGGGGAGCAGTACTTC. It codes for CASSQAGGPGEQYF.

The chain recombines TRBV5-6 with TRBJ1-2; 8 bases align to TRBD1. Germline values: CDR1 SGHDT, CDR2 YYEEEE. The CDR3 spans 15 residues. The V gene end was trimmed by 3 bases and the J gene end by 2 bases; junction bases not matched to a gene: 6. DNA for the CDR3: TGTGCCAGCAGCTCGGACAGGGAGGTAAACTATGGCTACACCTTC. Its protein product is CASSSDREVNYGYTF.

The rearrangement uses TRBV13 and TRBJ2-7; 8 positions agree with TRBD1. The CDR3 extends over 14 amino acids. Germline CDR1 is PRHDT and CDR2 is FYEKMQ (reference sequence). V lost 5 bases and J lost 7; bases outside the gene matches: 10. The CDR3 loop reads CASSPRDRPWEQYF. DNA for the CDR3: TGTGCCAGCAGCCCCCGGGACAGGCCCTGGGAGCAGTACTTC.

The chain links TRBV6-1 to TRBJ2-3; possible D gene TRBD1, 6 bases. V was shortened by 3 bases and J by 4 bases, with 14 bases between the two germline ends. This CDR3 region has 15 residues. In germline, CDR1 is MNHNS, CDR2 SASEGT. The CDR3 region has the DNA TGTGCCAGCAGTGATAGAGGTGGGGGCCCAGATACGCAGTATTTT. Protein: CASSDRGGGPDTQYF.

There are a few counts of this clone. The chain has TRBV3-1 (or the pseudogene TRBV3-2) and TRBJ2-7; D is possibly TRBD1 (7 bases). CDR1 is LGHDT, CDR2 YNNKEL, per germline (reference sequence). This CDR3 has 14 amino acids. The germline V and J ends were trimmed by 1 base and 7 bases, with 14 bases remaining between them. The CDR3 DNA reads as TGTGCCAGCAGCCAAGCGGGACCAGGGGGGGAGCAGTACTTC. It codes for CASSQAGPGGEQYF.

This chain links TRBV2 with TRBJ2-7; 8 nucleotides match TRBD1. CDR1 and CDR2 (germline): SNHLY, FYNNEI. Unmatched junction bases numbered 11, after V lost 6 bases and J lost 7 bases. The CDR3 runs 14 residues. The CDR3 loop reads CASSRDRGGEEQYF. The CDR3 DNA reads TGTGCCAGCAGCCGCGACAGGGGTGGAGAGGAGCAGTACTTC. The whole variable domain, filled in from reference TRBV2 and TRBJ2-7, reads EPEVTQTPSHQVTQMGQEVILRCVPISNHLYFYWYRQILGQKVEFLVSFYNNEISEKSEIFDDQFSVERPDGSNFTLKIRSTKLEDSAMYFCASSRDRGGEEQYFGPGTRLTVT.

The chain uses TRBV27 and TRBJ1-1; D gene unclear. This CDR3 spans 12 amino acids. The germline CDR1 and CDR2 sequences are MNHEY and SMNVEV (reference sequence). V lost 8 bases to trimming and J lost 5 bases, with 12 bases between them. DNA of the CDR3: TGTGCCAGCTTTGGAGGGAGAACTGAAGCTTTCTTT. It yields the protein CASFGGRTEAFF.

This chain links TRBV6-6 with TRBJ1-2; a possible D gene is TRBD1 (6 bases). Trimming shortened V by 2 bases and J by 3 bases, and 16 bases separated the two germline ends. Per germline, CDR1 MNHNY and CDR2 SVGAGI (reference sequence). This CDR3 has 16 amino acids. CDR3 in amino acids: CASSYHGGGADYGYTF. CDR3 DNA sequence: TGTGCCAGCAGTTACCACGGCGGGGGGGCGGACTATGGCTACACCTTC.

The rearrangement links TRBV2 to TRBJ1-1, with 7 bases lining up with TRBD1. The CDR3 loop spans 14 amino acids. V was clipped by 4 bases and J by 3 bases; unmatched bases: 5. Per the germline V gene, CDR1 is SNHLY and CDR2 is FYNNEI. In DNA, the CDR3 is TGTGCCAGCAGTGTAGGGGGCGCAGACACTGAAGCTTTCTTT. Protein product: CASSVGGADTEAFF. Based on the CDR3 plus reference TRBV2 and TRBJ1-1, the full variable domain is EPEVTQTPSHQVTQMGQEVILRCVPISNHLYFYWYRQILGQKVEFLVSFYNNEISEKSEIFDDQFSVERPDGSNFTLKIRSTKLEDSAMYFCASSVGGADTEAFFGQGTRLTVV.

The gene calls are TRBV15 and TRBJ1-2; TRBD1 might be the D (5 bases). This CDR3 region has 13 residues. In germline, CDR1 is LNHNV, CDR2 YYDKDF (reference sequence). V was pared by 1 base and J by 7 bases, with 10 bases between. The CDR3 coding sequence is TGTGCCACCAGCAGAGGACAGTTTCTTGGCTACACCTTC. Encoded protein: CATSRGQFLGYTF.

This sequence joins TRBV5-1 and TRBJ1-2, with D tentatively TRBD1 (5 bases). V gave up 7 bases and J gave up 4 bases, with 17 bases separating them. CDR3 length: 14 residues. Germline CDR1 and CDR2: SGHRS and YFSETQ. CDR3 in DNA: TGCGCCAGCCGCCTAGAGACAGCGTCCTATGGCTACACCTTC. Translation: CASRLETASYGYTF. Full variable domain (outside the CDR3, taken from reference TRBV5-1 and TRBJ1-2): KAGVTQTPRYLIKTRGQQVTLSCSPISGHRSVSWYQQTPGQGLQFLFEYFSETQRNKGNFPGRFSGRQFSNSRSEMNVSTLELGDSALYLCASRLETASYGYTFGSGTRLTVV.